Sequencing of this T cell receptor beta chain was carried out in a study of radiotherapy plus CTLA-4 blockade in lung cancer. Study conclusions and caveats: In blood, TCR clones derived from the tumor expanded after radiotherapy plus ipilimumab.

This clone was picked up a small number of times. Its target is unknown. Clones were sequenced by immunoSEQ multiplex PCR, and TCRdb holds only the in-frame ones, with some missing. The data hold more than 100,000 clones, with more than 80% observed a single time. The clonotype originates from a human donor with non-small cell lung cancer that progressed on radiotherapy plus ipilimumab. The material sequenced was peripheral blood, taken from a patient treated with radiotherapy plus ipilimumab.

CDR3: CASSQDWLASDTQYF. The CDR3, as DNA: TGCGCCAGCAGCCAAGATTGGCTAGCGTCAGATACGCAGTATTTT. The chain has TRBV4-1 and TRBJ2-3; D perhaps matches TRBD2 (6 bases). Trimming took off 0 bases at V and 4 bases at J, with 11 bases between the two ends. The germline V gene has CDR1 MGHRA and CDR2 YSYEKL. The CDR3 contains 15 residues.